The 27 T cell receptor beta chains below were found in one sample sequenced in a study of T cells in Graves' hyperthyroidism and ophthalmopathy (dated by TCRdb to between 2018 and 2021). Libraries came from multiplex PCR. The sequencer was an Illumina HiSeq 2000. The TCR beta CDR3 regions were amplified from the RNA transcripts. For the first round of RT-PCR on the TCR CDR3, the HTBI primer set was used together with the Qiagen OneStep RT-PCR kit. Using fastp at Q25 and MiXCR, TCRdb reprocessed the public reads and kept productive beta chains. Rows merge per CDR3 protein into single entries with the most common DNA and genes. The sample includes under 350,000 distinct CDR3 sequences, with 21% observed a single time. The ten largest account for 50% of the sample. Input material: blood. The source of these receptors is a woman in her fifties or sixties with Graves' hyperthyroidism.

This clonotype was counted many times. The chain recombines TRBV18 with TRBJ2-7, with 12 bases identical to TRBD1. The CDR3 totals 15 residues. The V gene's germline CDR1 is KGHSH and CDR2 LQKENI. Trimming removed 0 bases from V and 7 bases from J; junction bases left unmatched: 4. CDR3 protein: CASSPPGQGAGEQYF. In nucleotides, the CDR3 is TGTGCCAGCTCACCACCGGGACAGGGGGCGGGGGAGCAGTACTTC. Full variable domain (rest looked up from reference TRBV18 and TRBJ2-7): NAGVMQNPRHLVRRRGQEARLRCSPMKGHSHVYWYRQLPEEGLKFMVYLQKENIIDESGMPKERFSAEFPKEGPSILRIQQVVRGDSAAYFCASSPPGQGAGEQYFGPGTRLTVT.

This clonotype was seen at least ten times. The chain carries TRBV25-1 and TRBJ1-1; weak D call: TRBD1 (6 bases). This CDR3 is built from 17 residues. The ends were cut back, 5 bases at V and 2 bases at J, with 21 bases in the middle. CDR1 MGHDK and CDR2 SYGVNS come from the germline V gene. CDR3 coding DNA: TGTGCCAGCAGTTCCCCCCATGGGGACACAACTAACACTGAAGCTTTCTTT. Translating it yields CASSSPHGDTTNTEAFF.

This clonotype appeared many times. The rearrangement links TRBV5-1 to TRBJ2-7; 7 bases are a match to TRBD2. V was clipped by 5 bases and J by 3 bases; unmatched bases: 5. Germline values: CDR1 SGHRS, CDR2 YFSETQ. The CDR3 spans 13 residues. CDR3 sequence (DNA): TGCGCCAGCAGTAGGGAGGGTAACTACGAGCAGTACTTC. This translates into CASSREGNYEQYF. Variable domain in full (rest from reference TRBV5-1 and TRBJ2-7): KAGVTQTPRYLIKTRGQQVTLSCSPISGHRSVSWYQQTPGQGLQFLFEYFSETQRNKGNFPGRFSGRQFSNSRSEMNVSTLELGDSALYLCASSREGNYEQYFGPGTRLTVT.

This clonotype appeared many times. The chain couples TRBV19 to TRBJ2-3, with 10 bases identical to TRBD1. Germline CDR1 LNHDA, CDR2 SQIVND (reference sequence). CDR3 length: 19 amino acids. Losses at the gene ends were 5 bases for V and 4 bases for J; bases not matched to a gene: 18. CDR3 bases: TGTGCCAGTAGTCGGGACAGGGGTAGCGGTAGGGGTAACGCAGATACGCAGTATTTT. Translating it yields CASSRDRGSGRGNADTQYF. The full variable domain, rest sourced from reference TRBV19 and TRBJ2-3, is DGGITQSPKYLFRKEGQNVTLSCEQNLNHDAMYWYRQDPGQGLRLIYYSQIVNDFQKGDIAEGYSVSREKKESFPLTVTSAQKNPTAFYLCASSRDRGSGRGNADTQYFGPGTRLTVL.

This clonotype was counted between two and nine times. The chain uses TRBV6-1 and TRBJ1-1, with 11 bases matching TRBD1. CDR1 is MNHNS, CDR2 SASEGT, per germline. Trimming cost V 6 bases and J 5 bases; bases outside gene matches: 2. The CDR3 is 13 residues long. The CDR3 bases are TGTGCCAGCAGGGGGGACAGGGGGACTGAAGCTTTCTTT. Translation: CASRGDRGTEAFF.

The chain combines TRBV12-3 or TRBV12-4 with TRBJ1-5; D is possibly TRBD1 (6 bases). The CDR3 contains 14 residues. V gave up 6 bases and J gave up 4 bases, with 13 bases separating them. The CDR3 loop reads CASRGSGQNQPQHF. For the CDR3, the DNA is TGTGCCAGCAGAGGCTCCGGACAGAATCAGCCCCAGCATTTT.

The chain uses TRBV6-1 and TRBJ1-6, with D unresolved. This CDR3 has 14 amino acids. CDR1 MNHNS and CDR2 SASEGT come from the germline V gene. V shed 5 bases and J shed 5 bases, with 10 bases lying between them. In DNA, the CDR3 is TGTGCCAGCAGTCGGTCAGGAAATAATTCACCCCTCCACTTT. Protein product: CASSRSGNNSPLHF.

V is TRBV12-3 or TRBV12-4 and J is TRBJ2-3, with a possible D match to TRBD2 (5 bases). Trimming stripped 5 bases from V and 3 bases from J, with 12 bases between. The length of the CDR3 is 14 residues. CDR3 in amino acids: CASSPRDGTDTQYF. In DNA, the CDR3 is TGTGCCAGCAGTCCGAGGGATGGGACAGATACGCAGTATTTT.

This clonotype was seen many times. The chain links TRBV10-3 to TRBJ1-2; D gene uncertain. V was pared by 4 bases and J by 6 bases, with 21 bases between. The germline V gene encodes CDR1 ENHRY and CDR2 SYGVKD. The CDR3 totals 16 residues. Written as DNA, the CDR3 is TGTGCCATCAGTGCTTCGTTTACGACCCTCATCGATGGCTACACCTTC. Translation gives CAISASFTTLIDGYTF.

This clonotype was seen ten or more times. The chain couples TRBV7-2 to TRBJ1-1; no firm D call. Trimming cost V 3 bases and J 2 bases, with 4 bases left between them. Germline lookup yields CDR1 SGHTA and CDR2 FQGNSA. The CDR3 covers 12 residues. CDR3 amino acids: CASSFSNTEAFF. The DNA of the CDR3 is TGTGCCAGCAGCTTTAGTAACACTGAAGCTTTCTTT. The full variable domain, completed using reference TRBV7-2 and TRBJ1-1, is GAGVSQSPSNKVTEKGKDVELRCDPISGHTALYWYRQSLGQGLEFLIYFQGNSAPDKSGLPSDRFSAERTGGSVSTLTIQRTQQEDSAVYLCASSFSNTEAFFGQGTRLTVV.

This clonotype appeared many times. The chain recombines TRBV12-5 with TRBJ1-1; 9 nucleotides match TRBD1. The CDR3 runs to 15 residues. Germline CDR1 LGHNT, CDR2 FRNRAP. V was clipped by 6 bases and J by 6 bases; unmatched bases: 11. In DNA, the CDR3 is TGTGCTAGTGGGAAAGGGACAGGGCCTTTTGCTGAAGCTTTCTTT. Translation gives CASGKGTGPFAEAFF.

The chain uses TRBV6-5 and TRBJ2-2; the D gene is possibly TRBD2 (5 bases). With 6 bases removed from V and 1 base from J, the gap between germline ends came to 15 bases. CDR3 length: 16 amino acids. The germline CDR1 and CDR2 sequences are MNHEY and SVGAGI. CDR3: CASSYNVGMNTGELFF. For the CDR3, the DNA is TGTGCCAGCAGCTACAACGTCGGGATGAACACCGGGGAGCTGTTTTTT.

This clonotype was seen ten or more times. The rearrangement links TRBV4-1 to TRBJ1-1; D perhaps matches TRBD1 (6 bases). Trimming shortened V by 5 bases and J by 0 bases, and 16 bases separated the two germline ends. Germline lookup yields CDR1 MGHRA and CDR2 YSYEKL. The CDR3 runs to 16 residues. CDR3 in amino acids: CASSKGQGPLNTEAFF. CDR3 DNA: TGCGCCAGCAGCAAAGGCCAGGGGCCCTTGAACACTGAAGCTTTCTTT.

The rearrangement uses TRBV3-1 and TRBJ2-7; D gene ambiguous. Germline CDR1 reads LGHDT; CDR2 reads YNNKEL (reference sequence). CDR3 length: 14 residues. V was pared by 1 base and J by 5 bases, with 12 bases between. Written as DNA, the CDR3 is TGTGCCAGCAGCCAAGGGGTTGGTAGAAACGAGCAGTACTTC. This translates into CASSQGVGRNEQYF.

This clonotype appeared many times. The CDR3 region has the DNA TGTGCCAGCACCGTGACAGGGCTCAATCTCGATCAGCCCCAGCATTTT. Translating it yields CASTVTGLNLDQPQHF. This chain joins TRBV28 and TRBJ1-5; 7 nucleotides match TRBD1. CDR3 length: 16 residues. Germline CDR1 reads MDHEN; CDR2 reads SYDVKM. V shed 7 bases and J 5 bases; nucleotides not matched to a gene: 14.

The V call is TRBV27, the J call TRBJ1-2, with 8 bases aligning to TRBD1. V shed 3 bases and J 4 bases; nucleotides not matched to a gene: 4. Germline assignment: CDR1 MNHEY and CDR2 SMNVEV (reference sequence). The CDR3 runs to 14 residues. CDR3 sequence: CASSFAGTGYGYTF. The CDR3 bases are TGTGCCAGCAGTTTCGCCGGGACAGGCTATGGCTACACCTTC.

The chain employs TRBV25-1 and TRBJ2-3; a weak D match, TRBD1 (5 bases). Germline CDR1 and CDR2: MGHDK and SYGVNS. Trimming removed 5 bases at V and 5 bases at J, with 20 bases between. This CDR3 is 16 amino acids long. The DNA for the CDR3 is TGTGCCAGCAGTAAGACAGCCTCGTTACTTCGAGATACGCAGTATTTT. This encodes CASSKTASLLRDTQYF.

A few counts support this clonotype. The chain recombines TRBV5-1 with TRBJ1-2, with TRBD1 matching 9 bases. Per the germline V gene, CDR1 is SGHRS and CDR2 is YFSETQ. V shed 3 bases and J 7 bases; nucleotides not matched to a gene: 7. CDR3 length: 14 amino acids. DNA of the CDR3: TGCGCCAGCAGCTCCGGGGACAGGGTAATTGGCTACACCTTC. It is translated as CASSSGDRVIGYTF.

The table lists this clonotype with many counts. This chain uses TRBV6-5 with TRBJ1-1, with TRBD1 identical over 7 bases. V trimming: 0 bases; J trimming: 4 bases; junction bases outside the gene matches: 8. This CDR3 comprises 16 residues. Germline CDR1 MNHEY, CDR2 SVGAGI. The CDR3 sequence: CASSYSSGAGGTEAFF. In DNA, the CDR3 is TGTGCCAGCAGTTACTCGTCTGGGGCAGGGGGCACTGAAGCTTTCTTT.

This clonotype has at least ten counts. The V and J genes are TRBV20-1 and TRBJ2-3, with 9 positions matching TRBD2. This CDR3 spans 16 amino acids. The germline V gene encodes CDR1 DFQATT and CDR2 SNEGSKA (reference sequence). V lost 6 bases to trimming and J lost 5 bases; unmatched junction nucleotides: 15. CDR3 nucleotides: TGCAGTGCCAAAGATTTTAGCGGGGGCCGGGGAGATACGCAGTATTTT. It yields the protein CSAKDFSGGRGDTQYF.

This clonotype was observed at least ten times. The rearrangement uses TRBV6-1 and TRBJ2-1, with TRBD2 identical over 8 bases. This CDR3 is built from 16 residues. Germline lookup yields CDR1 MNHNS and CDR2 SASEGT. V lost 5 bases and J lost 7; bases outside the gene matches: 13. As DNA, the CDR3 is TGTGCCAGCAGTCTGTTTACGGGGGGGGCGGGTAATGAGCAGTTCTTC. This encodes CASSLFTGGAGNEQFF.

This clonotype was seen at least ten times. This chain uses TRBV28 with TRBJ2-7, with D uncertain. The germline CDR1 and CDR2 sequences are MDHEN and SYDVKM. Trimming removed 7 bases from V and 7 bases from J, with 14 bases in between. The CDR3 is 12 amino acids. CDR3 in DNA: TGTGCCAGCAACATCGCCGCGAAGGAGCAGTACTTC. Translation: CASNIAAKEQYF.

In this sample, this clonotype turned up many times. The CDR3 coding sequence is TGTGCCAGCAGCTTCGAGGGACAGGGGTTGACCCAGTACTTC. Its translation is CASSFEGQGLTQYF. This chain connects TRBV7-9 to TRBJ2-5; the match to TRBD1 covers 10 bases. Losses at the gene ends were 3 bases for V and 7 bases for J; bases not matched to a gene: 5. Per germline, CDR1 SEHNR and CDR2 FQNEAQ (reference sequence). This CDR3 contains 14 residues.

At least ten counts were recorded for this clonotype. The rearrangement uses TRBV30 and TRBJ1-1; 7 bases are shared with TRBD1. CDR1 is GTSNPN, CDR2 SVGIG, per germline (reference sequence). The CDR3 is 12 residues long. V shed 5 bases and J 7 bases; nucleotides not matched to a gene: 7. DNA of the CDR3: TGTGCCTGGTTACAGGGGCTGAGTGAAGCTTTCTTT. This sequence encodes CAWLQGLSEAFF.

The rearrangement joins TRBV20-1 to TRBJ1-5; D is unresolved. This CDR3 is built from 14 residues. Trimming shortened V by 6 bases and J by 4 bases, and 16 bases separated the two germline ends. Germline CDR1 is DFQATT and CDR2 is SNEGSKA (reference sequence). As DNA, the CDR3 is TGCAGTGCCGCGGTGGGGAGGAAGAATCAGCCCCAGCATTTT. This codes for CSAAVGRKNQPQHF.

The rearrangement links TRBV9 to TRBJ1-1; D is uncertain. The CDR3 totals 15 residues. Trimming shortened V by 0 bases and J by 4 bases, and 13 bases separated the two germline ends. Germline assignment: CDR1 SGDLS and CDR2 YYNGEE. The DNA of the CDR3 is TGTGCCAGCAGCGTAGATAACAGACCGTCCACTGAAGCTTTCTTT. Translating gives CASSVDNRPSTEAFF.

The chain is built from TRBV18 and TRBJ2-2; TRBD1 matches at 9 bases. Per germline, CDR1 KGHSH and CDR2 LQKENI. V lost 4 bases, J lost 2 bases, and 8 bases stayed unmatched. The CDR3 spans 17 residues. The CDR3 DNA follows: TGTGCCAGCTCACGTGTCACAGGGGGCGTTAACACCGGGGAGCTGTTTTTT. The encoded protein is CASSRVTGGVNTGELFF.